The clone carrying this T cell receptor (beta chain) turned up a few times. The data derive from a study of blood T cell repertoires in COVID-19. Across the study: The analysed material was cDNA or gDNA that came from T cells, B-cell-depleted T cells, or PBMCs.

Sequencing used immunoSEQ multiplex PCR; TCRdb keeps in-frame clones, though not all of them. The sample comprises 300,000 to 400,000 clones, 90% of which are singletons, and less than 3.5% rests with the top ten. Trimming at V came to 3 bases and at J to 11 bases, leaving 4 bases not matched to a gene. Germline V CDR1 and CDR2: KGHSH, LQKENI. The CDR3 runs to 12 residues. Sequenced sample: peripheral blood. The chain has TRBV18 and TRBJ1-1, with 9 bases fitting TRBD1. The receptor comes from a woman aged 25 to 39 with COVID-19, enrolled during active disease. CDR3 residues: CASSPGQGDAFF. DNA for the CDR3: TGTGCCAGCTCACCGGGACAGGGAGATGCTTTCTTT.